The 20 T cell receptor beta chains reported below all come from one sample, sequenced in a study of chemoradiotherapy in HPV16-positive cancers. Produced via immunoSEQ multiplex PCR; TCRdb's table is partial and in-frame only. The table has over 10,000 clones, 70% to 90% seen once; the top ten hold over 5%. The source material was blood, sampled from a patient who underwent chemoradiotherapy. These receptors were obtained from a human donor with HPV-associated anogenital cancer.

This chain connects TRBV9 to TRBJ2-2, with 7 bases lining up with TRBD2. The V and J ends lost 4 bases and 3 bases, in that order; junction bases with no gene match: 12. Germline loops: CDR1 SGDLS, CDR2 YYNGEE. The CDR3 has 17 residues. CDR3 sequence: CASSIPEGGGYTGELFF. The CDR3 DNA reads TGTGCCAGCAGCATCCCCGAGGGCGGGGGATACACCGGGGAGCTGTTTTTT.

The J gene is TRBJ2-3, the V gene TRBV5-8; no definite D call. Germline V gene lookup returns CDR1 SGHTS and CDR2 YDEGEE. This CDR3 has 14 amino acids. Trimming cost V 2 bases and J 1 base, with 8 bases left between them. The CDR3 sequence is CASSFGTGTDTQYF. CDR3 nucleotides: TGTGCCAGCAGCTTTGGCACCGGCACAGATACGCAGTATTTT.

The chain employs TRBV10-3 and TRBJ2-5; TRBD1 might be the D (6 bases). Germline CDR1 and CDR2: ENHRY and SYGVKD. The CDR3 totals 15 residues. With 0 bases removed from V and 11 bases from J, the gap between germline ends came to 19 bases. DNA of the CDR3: TGTGCCATCAGTGAGTCTCAGGGGAACGACGGCCAGCAGTACTTC. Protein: CAISESQGNDGQQYF.

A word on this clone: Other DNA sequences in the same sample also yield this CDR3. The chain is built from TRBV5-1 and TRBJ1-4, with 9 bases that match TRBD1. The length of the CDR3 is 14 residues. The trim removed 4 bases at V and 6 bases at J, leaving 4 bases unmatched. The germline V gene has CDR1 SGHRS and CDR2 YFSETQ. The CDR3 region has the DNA TGCGCCAGCAGCCTGGGACAGGGAGATGAAAAACTGTTTTTT. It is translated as CASSLGQGDEKLFF.

The CDR3 region has the DNA TGTGCCAGCAGTTTAGGGGGTCAACTTAATTCACCCCTCCACTTT. Protein sequence: CASSLGGQLNSPLHF. The chain employs TRBV27 and TRBJ1-6, with D perhaps TRBD1 (5 bases). The CDR3 sequence is 15 residues long. Germline-derived CDR1 and CDR2 are MNHEY and SMNVEV (reference sequence). Trimming removed 2 bases from V and 6 bases from J, with 11 bases in between.

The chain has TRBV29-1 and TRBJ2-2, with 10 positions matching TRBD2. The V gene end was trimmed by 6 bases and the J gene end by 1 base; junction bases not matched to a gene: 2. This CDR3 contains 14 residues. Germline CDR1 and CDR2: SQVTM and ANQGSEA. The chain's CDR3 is CSVSGGGNTGELFF. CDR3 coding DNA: TGCAGCGTGAGCGGGGGGGGGAACACCGGGGAGCTGTTTTTT.

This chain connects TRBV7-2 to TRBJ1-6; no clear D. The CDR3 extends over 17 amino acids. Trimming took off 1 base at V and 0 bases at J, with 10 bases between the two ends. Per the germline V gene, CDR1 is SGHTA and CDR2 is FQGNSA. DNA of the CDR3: TGTGCCAGCAGCTTAGGACCGCTGAGCTCCTATAATTCACCCCTCCACTTT. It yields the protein CASSLGPLSSYNSPLHF.

The chain's CDR3 is CASSRGPNYGYTF. CDR3 in DNA: TGTGCCAGCAGTCGCGGTCCTAACTATGGCTACACCTTC. The chain uses TRBV7-2 and TRBJ1-2, with D uncertain. Trimming pared 6 bases from V and 0 bases from J, leaving 8 bases between. Germline CDR1 SGHTA, CDR2 FQGNSA. The CDR3 runs 13 residues.

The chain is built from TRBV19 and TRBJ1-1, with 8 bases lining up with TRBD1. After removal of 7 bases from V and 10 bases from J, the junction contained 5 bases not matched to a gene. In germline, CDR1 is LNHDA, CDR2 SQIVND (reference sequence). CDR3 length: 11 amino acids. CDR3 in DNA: TGTGCCAGTACCCAGGGGGCTGGAGCTTTCTTT. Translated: CASTQGAGAFF.

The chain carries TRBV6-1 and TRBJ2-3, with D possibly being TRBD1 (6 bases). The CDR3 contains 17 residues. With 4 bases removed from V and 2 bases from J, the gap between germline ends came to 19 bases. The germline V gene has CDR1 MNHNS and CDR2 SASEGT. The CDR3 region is CASSALSWQGNTDTQYF. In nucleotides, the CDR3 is TGTGCCAGCAGTGCCTTGTCGTGGCAGGGGAACACAGATACGCAGTATTTT.

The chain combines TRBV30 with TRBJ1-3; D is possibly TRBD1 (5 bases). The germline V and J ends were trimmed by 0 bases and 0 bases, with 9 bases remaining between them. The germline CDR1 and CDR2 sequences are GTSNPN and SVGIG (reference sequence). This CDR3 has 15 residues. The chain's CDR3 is CAWSVPTVSGNTIYF. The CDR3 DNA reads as TGTGCCTGGAGTGTACCGACAGTCTCTGGAAACACCATATATTTT.

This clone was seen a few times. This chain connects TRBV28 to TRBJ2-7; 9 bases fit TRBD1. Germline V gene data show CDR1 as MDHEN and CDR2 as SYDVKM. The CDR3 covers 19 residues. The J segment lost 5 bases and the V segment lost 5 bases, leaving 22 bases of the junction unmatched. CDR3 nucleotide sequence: TGTGCCAGCAGTACGATCGGGACAGGGAGGCAGGGCAGGTTCCACGAGCAGTACTTC. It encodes CASSTIGTGRQGRFHEQYF. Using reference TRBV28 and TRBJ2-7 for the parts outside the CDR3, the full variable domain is DVKVTQSSRYLVKRTGEKVFLECVQDMDHENMFWYRQDPGLGLRLIYFSYDVKMKEKGDIPEGYSVSREKKERFSLILESASTNQTSMYLCASSTIGTGRQGRFHEQYFGPGTRLTVT.

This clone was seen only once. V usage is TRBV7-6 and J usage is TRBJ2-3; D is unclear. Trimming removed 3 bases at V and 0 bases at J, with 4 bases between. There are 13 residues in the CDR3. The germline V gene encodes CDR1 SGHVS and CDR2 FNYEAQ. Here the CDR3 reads CASSFGSTDTQYF. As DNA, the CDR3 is TGTGCCAGCAGCTTTGGTAGCACAGATACGCAGTATTTT. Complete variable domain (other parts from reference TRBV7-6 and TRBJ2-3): GAGVSQSPRYKVTKRGQDVALRCDPISGHVSLYWYRQALGQGPEFLTYFNYEAQQDKSGLPNDRFSAERPEGSISTLTIQRTEQRDSAMYRCASSFGSTDTQYFGPGTRLTVL.

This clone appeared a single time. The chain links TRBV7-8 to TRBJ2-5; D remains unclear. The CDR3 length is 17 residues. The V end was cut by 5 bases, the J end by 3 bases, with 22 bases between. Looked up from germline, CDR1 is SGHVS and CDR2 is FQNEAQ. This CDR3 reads CASSASDWGLRKETQYF. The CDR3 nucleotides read TGTGCCAGCAGCGCCTCCGATTGGGGTCTCAGAAAAGAGACCCAGTACTTC.

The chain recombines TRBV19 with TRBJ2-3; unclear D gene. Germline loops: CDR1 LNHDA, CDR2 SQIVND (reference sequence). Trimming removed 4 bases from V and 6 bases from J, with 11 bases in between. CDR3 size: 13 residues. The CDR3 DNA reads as TGTGCCAGTAGTAGGGGTAAACAGGATACGCAGTATTTT. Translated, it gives CASSRGKQDTQYF.

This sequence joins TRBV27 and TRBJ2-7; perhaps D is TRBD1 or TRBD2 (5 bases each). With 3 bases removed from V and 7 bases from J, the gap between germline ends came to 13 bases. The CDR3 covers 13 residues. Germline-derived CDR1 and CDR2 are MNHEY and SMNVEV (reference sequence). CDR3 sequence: CASSFFGGWEQYF. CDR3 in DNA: TGTGCCAGCAGTTTTTTTGGGGGATGGGAGCAGTACTTC.

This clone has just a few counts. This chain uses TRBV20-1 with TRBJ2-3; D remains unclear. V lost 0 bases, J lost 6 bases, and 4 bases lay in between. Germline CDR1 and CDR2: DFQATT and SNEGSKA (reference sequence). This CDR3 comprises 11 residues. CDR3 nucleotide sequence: TGCAGTGCTAGAGATGAGGATACGCAGTATTTT. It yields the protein CSARDEDTQYF.

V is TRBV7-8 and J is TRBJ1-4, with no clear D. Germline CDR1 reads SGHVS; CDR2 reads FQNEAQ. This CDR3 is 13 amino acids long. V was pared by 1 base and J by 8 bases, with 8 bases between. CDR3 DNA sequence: TGTGCCAGCAGCTTAGGGGCAACGGAAAAACTGTTTTTT. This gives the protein CASSLGATEKLFF.

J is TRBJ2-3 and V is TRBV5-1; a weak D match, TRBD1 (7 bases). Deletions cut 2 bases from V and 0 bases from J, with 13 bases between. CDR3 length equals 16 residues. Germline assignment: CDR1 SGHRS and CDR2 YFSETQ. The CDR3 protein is CASSFKQGGSTDTQYF. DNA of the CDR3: TGCGCCAGCAGCTTTAAGCAGGGGGGAAGCACAGATACGCAGTATTTT.

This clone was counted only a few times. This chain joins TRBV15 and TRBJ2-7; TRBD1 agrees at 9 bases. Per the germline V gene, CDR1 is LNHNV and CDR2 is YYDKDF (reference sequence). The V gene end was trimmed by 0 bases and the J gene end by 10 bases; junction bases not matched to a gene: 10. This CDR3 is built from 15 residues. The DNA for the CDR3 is TGTGCCACCAGCAGAGATCAGACAGGGGGTTGGGGCCAGTACTTC. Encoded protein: CATSRDQTGGWGQYF.